Shown below are 14 T cell receptor beta chains from a single sample sequenced in a study of T-cell reconstitution after alpha-beta-depleted transplantation in children. TCRbeta library construction was performed incorporating unique molecular identifiers. TCRdb analysed the PCR reads with MiXCR anew, one entry per CDR3 protein. The table has about 1,000,000 distinct CDR3 sequences, about 31% seen once. The material was PBMCs, mostly from graft donor cells, obtained 360 days after TCRalphabeta/CD19-depleted stem cell transplant. These receptor sequences come from a boy in the first two years of life who had a stem cell transplant for SCID, so the T cells may come from the graft donor.

The rearrangement links TRBV5-1 to TRBJ2-1, with D perhaps given as TRBD1 or TRBD2 (6 bases each). Germline V gives CDR1 SGHRS, CDR2 YFSETQ. This CDR3 is 15 amino acids long. V lost 3 bases and J 5 bases, leaving 15 bases between the germline ends. In nucleotides, the CDR3 is TGCGCCAGCAGCTGGCAAGGGGGGTTAAACAATGAGCAGTTCTTC. Its translation: CASSWQGGLNNEQFF.

The J gene is TRBJ2-1, the V gene TRBV5-1; 10 bases are shared with TRBD1. The V segment lost 0 bases and the J segment 14 bases; nucleotides outside the gene matches: 5. This CDR3 contains 13 residues. Germline V gene data show CDR1 as SGHRS and CDR2 as YFSETQ. CDR3 sequence reads: CASSLEGTGVEFF. DNA of the CDR3: TGCGCCAGCAGCTTGGAAGGGACAGGGGTGGAGTTCTTC.

This chain uses TRBV7-8 with TRBJ2-1; 9 nucleotides match TRBD2. Germline-derived CDR1 and CDR2 are SGHVS and FQNEAQ. V lost 3 bases to trimming and J lost 2 bases; unmatched junction nucleotides: 5. The CDR3 is 16 residues long. The CDR3 nucleotides are TGTGCCAGCAGCTTGCGGCGGGGGGGCCCCTACAATGAGCAGTTCTTC. It codes for CASSLRRGGPYNEQFF.

This chain joins TRBV7-9 and TRBJ1-1, with 9 nucleotides matching TRBD1. The CDR3 has 15 amino acids. Looked up from germline, CDR1 is SEHNR and CDR2 is FQNEAQ (reference sequence). The V and J ends lost 2 bases and 1 base, in that order; junction bases with no gene match: 2. The CDR3 here is CASSLRTGANTEAFF. Here the CDR3 DNA reads TGTGCCAGCAGCTTAAGGACAGGGGCGAACACTGAAGCTTTCTTT.

The chain combines TRBV6-2 or TRBV6-3 with TRBJ1-1, with TRBD1 as a possible D gene (5 bases). Germline CDR1 and CDR2: MNHEY and SVGEGT. The CDR3 totals 14 residues. V was trimmed by 4 bases and J by 1 base, leaving 10 bases between them. In DNA form, the CDR3 reads TGTGCCAGCAGTTCCTATCAGGGGAACACTGAAGCTTTCTTT. It translates to CASSSYQGNTEAFF.

This clonotype has a handful of counts. The chain recombines TRBV24-1 with TRBJ2-2; D possibly uses TRBD1 or TRBD2 (6 bases each). The CDR3 runs 15 residues. Per the germline V gene, CDR1 is KGHDR and CDR2 is SFDVKD. The V gene lost 3 bases and the J gene lost 5 bases, with 12 bases spanning the gap. CDR3: CATSDPGAGTGELFF. Written as DNA, the CDR3 is TGTGCCACCAGTGATCCGGGGGCAGGGACCGGGGAGCTGTTTTTT.

This rearrangement joins TRBV5-6 to TRBJ2-7; TRBD1 aligns across 9 bases. CDR1 SGHDT and CDR2 YYEEEE come from the germline V gene. The V gene end was trimmed by 2 bases and the J gene end by 5 bases; junction bases not matched to a gene: 8. This CDR3 contains 15 residues. In nucleotides, the CDR3 is TGTGCCAGCAGCTTCTTCGGGACAGGGTCCCACGAGCAGTACTTC. This codes for CASSFFGTGSHEQYF. Variable domain in full (rest from reference TRBV5-6 and TRBJ2-7): DAGVTQSPTHLIKTRGQQVTLRCSPKSGHDTVSWYQQALGQGPQFIFQYYEEEERQRGNFPDRFSGHQFPNYSSELNVNALLLGDSALYLCASSFFGTGSHEQYFGPGTRLTVT.

This chain uses TRBV29-1 with TRBJ2-3; 8 bases align to TRBD1. The germline V gene encodes CDR1 SQVTM and CDR2 ANQGSEA. CDR3 length: 15 amino acids. The J segment lost 6 bases and the V segment lost 3 bases, leaving 11 bases of the junction unmatched. This CDR3 reads CSVDRLTGAGDTQYF. CDR3 DNA sequence: TGCAGCGTTGATAGGCTGACAGGGGCGGGCGATACGCAGTATTTT.

V is TRBV6-2 or TRBV6-3 and J is TRBJ2-1; D might be TRBD1 or TRBD2, each matching 7 bases. Trimming pared 2 bases from V and 5 bases from J, leaving 10 bases between. The V gene's germline CDR1 is MNHEY and CDR2 SVGEGT. This CDR3 is built from 14 residues. This chain's CDR3 is CASSYQGGDNEQFF. The CDR3 DNA sequence: TGTGCCAGCAGTTACCAGGGGGGGGACAATGAGCAGTTCTTC.

This clonotype was seen a handful of times. The V call is TRBV24-1, the J call TRBJ2-1; D is uncertain. Germline V lookup: CDR1 KGHDR, CDR2 SFDVKD. The CDR3 contains 12 residues. Between the trimmed V and J ends, which lost 5 bases and 9 bases, there was a span of 10 bases. The CDR3 is CATSGRKGEQFF. CDR3 coding DNA: TGTGCCACCAGTGGCCGGAAGGGTGAGCAGTTCTTC.

The V call is TRBV20-1, the J call TRBJ2-3; D gene uncertain. Germline V gene sequence: CDR1 DFQATT, CDR2 SNEGSKA (reference sequence). CDR3 length: 12 residues. The ends were cut back, 2 bases at V and 6 bases at J, with 9 bases in the middle. The CDR3 is CSARPPRDTQYF. The CDR3 DNA reads as TGCAGTGCTAGACCTCCCAGGGATACGCAGTATTTT.

This chain links TRBV12-3 or TRBV12-4 with TRBJ1-3; D is unclear. The CDR3 spans 15 residues. Between the trimmed V and J ends, which lost 8 bases and 0 bases, there was a span of 14 bases. CDR3 sequence (DNA): TGTGCCAGCGGCAGCAGTAGAAGCTCTGGAAACACCATATATTTT. It is translated as CASGSSRSSGNTIYF.

The chain has TRBV12-3 or TRBV12-4 and TRBJ2-6; D gene unclear. The CDR3 is 16 residues long. V gave up 2 bases and J gave up 2 bases, with 10 bases separating them. In DNA, the CDR3 is TGTGCCAGCAGTTTAAGACGGGCAGCTGGGGCCAACGTCCTGACTTTC. Translated: CASSLRRAAGANVLTF.

The sample holds a few counts of this clonotype. The chain recombines TRBV6-1 with TRBJ2-1; 8 bases line up with TRBD1. Trimming at V came to 5 bases and at J to 6 bases, leaving 9 bases not matched to a gene. CDR3 length: 15 amino acids. Looked up from germline, CDR1 is MNHNS and CDR2 is SASEGT. The CDR3 reads CASSRGQGLFNEQFF. The CDR3 coding sequence is TGTGCCAGCAGTCGTGGACAGGGCCTTTTCAATGAGCAGTTCTTC.